The rows below give T cell receptor beta chains drawn from one sample of a study of cytomegalovirus exposure and HLA in healthy donors. Libraries were prepared by immunoSEQ multiplex PCR; TCRdb keeps only in-frame clonotypes and omits some of them. The sample lists more than 100,000 clones, under 75% occurring once. The sequencing sample was made of PBMCs. The source is a woman aged 40 to 50 in good health and CMV-seronegative. Each CDR3 is given with its conserved first and last residue. D genes are given only for firm matches. Size is stated for part of the rows, as once, few or many counts, or as a class when the clone is expanded.

>TRBV10-3|TRBJ1-5|.|.
TGTGCCATCAGTGAGTCTGGAGGCAATCAGCCCCAGCATTTT
CAISESGGNQPQHF
>TRBV9|TRBJ1-5|.|.
TGTGCCAGCAGCGTAGGGGGCAGGGAGGTGCAGCCCCAGCATTTT
CASSVGGREVQPQHF
>TRBV6-7|TRBJ1-5|.|.
TGTGCCAGCAGTCCGCCGGGTGGCGGAACCAATCGGCTCCAGCATTTT
CASSPPGGGTNRLQHF
>TRBV4-2|TRBJ2-7|.|.
TGTGCCAGCAGCCAAAGGGCAGGGCTTACCTACGAGCAGTACTTC
CASSQRAGLTYEQYF
>TRBV29-1|TRBJ1-2|.|TRBD1
TGCAGCGTTGAACTTACAGGGGGCTATGGCTACACCTTC
CSVELTGGYGYTF
>TRBV5-1|TRBJ1-2|.|TRBD1
TGCGCCAGCAGCTCGGGACAGGCTACTAACTATGGCTACACCTTC
CASSSGQATNYGYTF
>TRBV6-5|TRBJ2-5|.|TRBD1
TGTGCCAGCAGTTACTCGACAGGGGGCTATCAAGAGACCCAGTACTTC
CASSYSTGGYQETQYF
>TRBV5-1|TRBJ1-4|.|TRBD1
TGCGCCAGCAGCTTGGCCTTTCGACAGGGGGCTGAGGAAAAACTGTTTTTT
CASSLAFRQGAEEKLFF
>TRBV6-1|TRBJ1-1|few|TRBD1
TGTGCCAGCAGTTTTACAGGGGGCACTGAAGCTTTCTTT
CASSFTGGTEAFF
>TRBV19|TRBJ2-2|.|.
TGTGCCAGTAGTATAAGGCGGGGCCTGACCGGGGAGCTGTTTTTT
CASSIRRGLTGELFF
>TRBV11-2|TRBJ2-5|few|.
TGTGCCAGCAGCCGGGACTTTCAAGAGACCCAGTACTTC
CASSRDFQETQYF
>TRBV6-1|TRBJ1-6|.|.
TGTGCCAGCAGTGAAGCAACGTATAGCCCCCTCCACTTT
CASSEATYSPLHF
>TRBV2|TRBJ2-2|.|TRBD1
TGTGCCAGTAGGGACAGGTACACCGGGGAGCTGTTTTTT
CASRDRYTGELFF
>TRBV7-2|TRBJ1-5|.|.
TGTGCCAGCAGTCGTCAGGTTAGCAATCAGCCCCAGCATTTT
CASSRQVSNQPQHF
>TRBV7-7|TRBJ2-2|.|.
TGTGCCAGCAGCTTAATGGGGCGGGGAAACACCGGGGAGCTGCTTTTT
CASSLMGRGNTGELLF
>TRBV15|TRBJ2-4|.|TRBD1
TGTGCCACCAGCAGAGTAGGGTGGGACAGGGAAGGTCGGGACATTCAGTACTTC
CATSRVGWDREGRDIQYF
>TRBV5-1|TRBJ1-2|.|.
TGCGCCAGCGGGAGACGTCCCTATGGCTACACCTTC
CASGRRPYGYTF
>TRBV7-6|TRBJ1-4|few|.
TGTGCCAGCAGCACCGGGGGGGCGCTTACTAATGAAAAACTGTTTTTT
CASSTGGALTNEKLFF
>TRBV1|TRBJ2-3|.|.
TGCACCAGCAGCCAAGATAGGCTAGCGGCTAGCACAGATACGCAGTATTTT
CTSSQDRLAASTDTQYF
>TRBV6-5|TRBJ1-1|.|TRBD1
TGTGCCAGCAGTTACGCCACAGGGGGTGACACTGAAGCTTTCTTT
CASSYATGGDTEAFF
>TRBV7-8|TRBJ1-1|.|.
TGTGCCAGCAGCTCACACCACCCCTGGCAGGGCTCGGAGGGCACTGAAGCTTTCTTT
CASSSHHPWQGSEGTEAFF
>TRBV5-1|TRBJ2-2|.|.
TGCGCCAGCAGCTTGGAACAAAACACCGGGGAGCTGTTTTTT
CASSLEQNTGELFF